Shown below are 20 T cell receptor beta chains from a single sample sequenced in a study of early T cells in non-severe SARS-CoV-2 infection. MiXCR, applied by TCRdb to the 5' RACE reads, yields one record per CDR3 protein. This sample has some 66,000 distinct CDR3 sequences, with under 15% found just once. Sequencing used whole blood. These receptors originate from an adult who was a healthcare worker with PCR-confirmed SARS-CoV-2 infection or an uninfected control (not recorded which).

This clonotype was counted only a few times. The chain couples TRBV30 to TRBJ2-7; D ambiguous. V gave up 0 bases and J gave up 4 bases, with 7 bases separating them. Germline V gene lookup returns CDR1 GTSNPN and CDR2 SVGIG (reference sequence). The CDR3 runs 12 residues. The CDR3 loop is CAWSVYEYEQYF. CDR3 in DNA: TGTGCCTGGAGTGTATACGAGTACGAGCAGTACTTC.

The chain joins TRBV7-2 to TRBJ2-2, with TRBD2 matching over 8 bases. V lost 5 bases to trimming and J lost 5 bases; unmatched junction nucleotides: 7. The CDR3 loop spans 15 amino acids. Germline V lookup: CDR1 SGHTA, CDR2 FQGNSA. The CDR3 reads CASSQGGLGTGELFF. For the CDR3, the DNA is TGTGCCAGCAGCCAAGGGGGACTAGGAACCGGGGAGCTGTTTTTT.

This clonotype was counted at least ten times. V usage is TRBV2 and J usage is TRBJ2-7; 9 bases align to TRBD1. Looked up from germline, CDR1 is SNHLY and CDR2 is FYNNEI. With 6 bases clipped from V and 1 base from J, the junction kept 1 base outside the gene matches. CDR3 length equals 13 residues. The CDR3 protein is CASRTGGSYEQYF. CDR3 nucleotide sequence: TGTGCCAGCAGGACAGGGGGGTCCTACGAGCAGTACTTC.

Here the CDR3 DNA reads TGTGCCAGCTCACCTAGTACATCTAGCACAGATACGCAGTATTTT. Translation: CASSPSTSSTDTQYF. This chain uses TRBV18 with TRBJ2-3; no reliable D call. The CDR3 spans 15 residues. Germline V gives CDR1 KGHSH, CDR2 LQKENI. The V end was cut by 3 bases, the J end by 0 bases, with 10 bases between.

In nucleotides, the CDR3 is TGTGCCAGCCAGGGGACAGAACAAGAGACCCAGTACTTC. Its protein is CASQGTEQETQYF. V and J are TRBV12-3 or TRBV12-4 and TRBJ2-5; 7 bases line up with TRBD1. With 8 bases clipped from V and 2 bases from J, the junction kept 5 bases outside the gene matches. The CDR3 sequence is 13 residues long.

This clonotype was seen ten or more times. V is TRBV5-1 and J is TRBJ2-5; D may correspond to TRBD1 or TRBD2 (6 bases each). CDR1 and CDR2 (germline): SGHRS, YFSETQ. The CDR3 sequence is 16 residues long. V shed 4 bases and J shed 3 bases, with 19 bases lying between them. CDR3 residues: CASSRGQPWGEETQYF. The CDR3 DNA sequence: TGCGCCAGCAGCCGCGGACAGCCCTGGGGGGAAGAGACCCAGTACTTC. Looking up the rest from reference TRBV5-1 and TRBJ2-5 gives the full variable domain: KAGVTQTPRYLIKTRGQQVTLSCSPISGHRSVSWYQQTPGQGLQFLFEYFSETQRNKGNFPGRFSGRQFSNSRSEMNVSTLELGDSALYLCASSRGQPWGEETQYFGPGTRLLVL.

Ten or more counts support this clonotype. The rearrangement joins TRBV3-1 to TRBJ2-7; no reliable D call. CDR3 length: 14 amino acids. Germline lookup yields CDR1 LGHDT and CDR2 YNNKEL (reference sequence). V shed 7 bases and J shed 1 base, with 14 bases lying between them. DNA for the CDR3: TGTGCCAGCACCCCGGTGGGCTTATCCTACGAGCAGTACTTC. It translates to CASTPVGLSYEQYF.

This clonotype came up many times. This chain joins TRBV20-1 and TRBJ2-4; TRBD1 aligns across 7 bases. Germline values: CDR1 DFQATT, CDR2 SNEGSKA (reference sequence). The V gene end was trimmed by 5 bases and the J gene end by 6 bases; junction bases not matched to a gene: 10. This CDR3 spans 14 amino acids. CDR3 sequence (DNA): TGCAGTGCTCCTTCTCCGACAGGGAGAAACATTCAGTACTTC. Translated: CSAPSPTGRNIQYF.

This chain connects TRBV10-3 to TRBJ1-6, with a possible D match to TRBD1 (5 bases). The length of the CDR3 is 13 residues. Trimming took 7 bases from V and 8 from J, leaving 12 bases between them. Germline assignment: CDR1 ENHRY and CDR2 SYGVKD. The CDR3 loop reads CAITRDLDSPLHF. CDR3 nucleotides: TGTGCCATCACTCGGGACCTTGATTCACCCCTCCACTTT.

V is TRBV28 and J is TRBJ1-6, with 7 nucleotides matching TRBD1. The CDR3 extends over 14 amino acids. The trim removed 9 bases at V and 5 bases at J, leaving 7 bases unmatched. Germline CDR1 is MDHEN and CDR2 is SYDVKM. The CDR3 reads CASVRGLHNSPLHF. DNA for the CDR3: TGTGCCAGTGTAAGGGGGCTGCATAATTCACCCCTCCACTTT.

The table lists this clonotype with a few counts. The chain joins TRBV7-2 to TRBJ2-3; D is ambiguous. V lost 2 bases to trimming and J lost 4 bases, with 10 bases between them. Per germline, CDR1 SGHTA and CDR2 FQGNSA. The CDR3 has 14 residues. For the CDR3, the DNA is TGTGCCAGCAGCTTACCGGGTTCCCCAGATACGCAGTATTTT. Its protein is CASSLPGSPDTQYF.

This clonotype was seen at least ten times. The CDR3 region is CSALSSVAQNTGELFF. CDR3 coding DNA: TGCAGTGCTCTCAGTTCAGTAGCACAGAACACCGGGGAGCTGTTTTTT. The chain employs TRBV20-1 and TRBJ2-2; no firm D call. The germline V and J ends were trimmed by 5 bases and 1 base, with 17 bases remaining between them. The CDR3 has 16 residues. Germline V CDR1 and CDR2: DFQATT, SNEGSKA (reference sequence).

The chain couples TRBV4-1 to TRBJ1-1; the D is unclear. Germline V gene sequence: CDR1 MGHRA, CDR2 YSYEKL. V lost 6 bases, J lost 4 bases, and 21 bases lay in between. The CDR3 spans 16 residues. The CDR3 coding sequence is TGCGCCAGCAGTCAAACTCGACCCCCGGTTGGCACTGAAGCTTTCTTT. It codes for CASSQTRPPVGTEAFF.

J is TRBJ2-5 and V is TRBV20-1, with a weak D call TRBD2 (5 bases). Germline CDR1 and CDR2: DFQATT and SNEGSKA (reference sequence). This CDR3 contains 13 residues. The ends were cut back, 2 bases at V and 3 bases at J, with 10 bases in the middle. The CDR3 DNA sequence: TGCAGTGCTAGAAGGACTCTTAAAGAGACCCAGTACTTC. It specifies CSARRTLKETQYF.

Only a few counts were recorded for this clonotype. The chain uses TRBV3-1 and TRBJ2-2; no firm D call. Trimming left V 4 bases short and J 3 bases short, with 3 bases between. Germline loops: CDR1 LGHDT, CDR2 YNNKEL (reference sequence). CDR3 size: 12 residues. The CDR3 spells CASSLHTGELFF. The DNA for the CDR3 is TGTGCCAGCAGCCTACACACCGGGGAGCTGTTTTTT.

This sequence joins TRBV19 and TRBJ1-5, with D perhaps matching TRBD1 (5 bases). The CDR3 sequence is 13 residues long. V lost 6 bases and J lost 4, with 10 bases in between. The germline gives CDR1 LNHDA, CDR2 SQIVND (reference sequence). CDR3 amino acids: CASRDSQNQPQHF. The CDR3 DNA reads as TGTGCCAGTAGAGACAGTCAAAATCAGCCCCAGCATTTT.

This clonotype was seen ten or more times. CDR3 sequence (DNA): TGTGCCAGCAGCTTGGAAGGAGCCAACTATGGCTACACCTTC. Translated: CASSLEGANYGYTF. The rearrangement links TRBV5-4 to TRBJ1-2; D is uncertain. CDR3 size: 14 residues. CDR1 and CDR2 from the germline V gene are SGHNT and YYREEE (reference sequence). The V end lost 0 bases, the J end lost 2 bases, and 8 bases lay between the germline ends. The full variable domain, with the rest looked up from reference TRBV5-4 and TRBJ1-2, is ETGVTQSPTHLIKTRGQQVTLRCSSQSGHNTVSWYQQALGQGPQFIFQYYREEENGRGNFPPRFSGLQFPNYSSELNVNALELDDSALYLCASSLEGANYGYTFGSGTRLTVV.

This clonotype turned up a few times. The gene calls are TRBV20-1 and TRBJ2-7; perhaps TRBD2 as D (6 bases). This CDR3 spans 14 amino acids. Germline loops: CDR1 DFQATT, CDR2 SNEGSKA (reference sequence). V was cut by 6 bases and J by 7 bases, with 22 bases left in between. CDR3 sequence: CSAAIGSLRGEQYF. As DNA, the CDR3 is TGCAGTGCCGCGATCGGGAGCCTGAGAGGGGAGCAGTACTTC.

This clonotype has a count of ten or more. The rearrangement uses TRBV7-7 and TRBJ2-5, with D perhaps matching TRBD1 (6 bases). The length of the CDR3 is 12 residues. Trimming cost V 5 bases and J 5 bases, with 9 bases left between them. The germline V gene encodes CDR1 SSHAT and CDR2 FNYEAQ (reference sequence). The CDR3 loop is CASSPRGETQYF. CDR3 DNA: TGTGCCAGCAGCCCGAGGGGGGAGACCCAGTACTTC.

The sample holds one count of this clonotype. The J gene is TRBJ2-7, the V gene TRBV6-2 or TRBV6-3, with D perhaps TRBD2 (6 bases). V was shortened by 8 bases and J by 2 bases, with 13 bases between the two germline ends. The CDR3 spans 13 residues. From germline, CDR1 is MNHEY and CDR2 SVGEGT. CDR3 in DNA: TGTGCCAGCCTCTCGGGGGAAACCTACGAGCAGTACTTC. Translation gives CASLSGETYEQYF.